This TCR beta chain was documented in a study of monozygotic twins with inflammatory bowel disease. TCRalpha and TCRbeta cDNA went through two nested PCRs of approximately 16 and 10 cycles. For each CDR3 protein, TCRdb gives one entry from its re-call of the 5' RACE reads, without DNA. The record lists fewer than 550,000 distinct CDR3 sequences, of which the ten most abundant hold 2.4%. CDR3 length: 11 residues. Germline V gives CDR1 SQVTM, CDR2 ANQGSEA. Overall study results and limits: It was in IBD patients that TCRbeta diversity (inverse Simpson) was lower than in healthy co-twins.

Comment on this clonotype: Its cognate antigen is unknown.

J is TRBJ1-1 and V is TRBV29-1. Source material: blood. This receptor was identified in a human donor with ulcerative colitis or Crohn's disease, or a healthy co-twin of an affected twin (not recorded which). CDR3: CSVGPSTEAFF.